This T cell receptor (beta chain) was retrieved from a study of blood T cell repertoires in COVID-19. Trimming pared 5 bases from V and 0 bases from J, leaving 17 bases between. CDR1 and CDR2 from the germline V gene are SEHNR and FQNEAQ (reference sequence). The length of the CDR3 is 17 residues. Patients in Seattle were enrolled during active infection, then followed longitudinally. Some clones are missing from TCRdb's copy, which holds only in-frame ones; the method was immunoSEQ multiplex PCR. Among approximately 480,000 clones, about 91% were seen once, and the ten largest hold roughly 1%. The V gene is TRBV7-9, the J gene TRBJ2-4, with TRBD1 as a possible D gene (5 bases). The sequenced material came from peripheral blood. The receptor was isolated from a man aged 18 to 30 with COVID-19, enrolled during active disease. The CDR3 here is CASSPYRTHLAKNIQYF. CDR3 sequence (DNA): TGTGCCAGCAGCCCGTACCGGACACATCTAGCCAAAAACATTCAGTACTTC.